Here is one T cell receptor beta chain with its context. V shed 1 base and J shed 2 bases, with 8 bases lying between them. The CDR3 has 14 amino acids. Germline lookup yields CDR1 LGHNA and CDR2 YNFKEQ. These data belong to a study of patients and donors after allogeneic stem cell transplantation. TCRdb reprocessed the RT-PCR reads with MiXCR, giving one entry per CDR3 protein. The table records about 110,000 distinct CDR3 sequences, approximately 35% of them present only once. The source material was blood, either unsorted or a sorted T cell fraction (not recorded which). This clonotype was sampled from a human donor who was either an allogeneic HSCT recipient or a stem cell or donor lymphocyte infusion donor (not recorded which). It is not recorded whose cells these are; they may come from a transplant donor. The gene calls are TRBV4-2 and TRBJ2-5; D is undetermined. CDR3 nucleotide sequence: TGTGCCAGCAGCCAAGGGCTGATTCAAGAGACCCAGTACTTC. The encoded protein is CASSQGLIQETQYF.